This TCR beta chain is from a study of Graves' ophthalmopathy and Graves' hyperthyroidism. Study results and caveats: Detected in blood as well were most expanded thyroid clonotypes with frequency above 0.001.

The study amplified TCR beta CDR3 regions using RNA transcripts. Investigators did first-round RT-PCR with HTBI primers, then second-round multiplex PCR. TCRdb ran MiXCR on the multiplex PCR reads and lists one entry per CDR3 protein. Altogether 200,000 to 250,000 distinct CDR3 sequences are present, 20% to 25% being singletons, with the ten largest covering roughly 40%. The CDR3 extends over 13 amino acids. The V gene lost 6 bases and the J gene lost 7 bases, with 15 bases spanning the gap. Clinicians diagnosed using symptoms, serum thyroxine, TRAb, thyroid ultrasound and orbital computed tomography. Fresh peripheral blood (approximately 10 ml) yielded the PBMCs. This clonotype was counted at least ten times. What it binds is not known. With a much larger clone just one base away, this may be a read error. It is likely a read error, because the conserved phenylalanine at the end of the CDR3 is missing.

The rearrangement links TRBV12-3 or TRBV12-4 to TRBJ1-1, with D perhaps TRBD1 (6 bases). The sample taken for sequencing was peripheral blood. The sequence was collected from a woman between 45 and 60 years old with Graves' ophthalmopathy. The CDR3 loop reads CASRLDSEVEAFL. The CDR3 DNA sequence: TGTGCCAGCAGATTGGACAGCGAGGTTGAAGCTTTCCTT.